This TCR beta chain was documented in a study of blood T cell repertoires in COVID-19. Study in general: Acute-phase and convalescent COVID-19 samples originated in the United States, Italy and Spain.

In the study's own analysis: Researchers report that nucleated cell counts were estimated from reference gene primer amplification. The repertoire was sequenced with immunoSEQ multiplex PCR; TCRdb's copy has only in-frame clones and lacks some. The V and J calls and the clone size are those of that table, but D and trimming were determined from the DNA. The profile shows fewer than 350,000 clones, 88% of them singletons. The CDR3 totals 16 residues. Germline V gene lookup returns CDR1 MGHDK and CDR2 SYGVNS. V gave up 5 bases and J gave up 0 bases, with 11 bases separating them. The chain uses TRBV25-1 and TRBJ1-6; D remains ambiguous. The source is a man younger than 35 with active or convalescent COVID-19. Source material: peripheral blood. The CDR3 DNA reads TGTGCCAGCAGTACGCAGGTCAGCTCCTATAATTCACCCCTCCACTTT. Translating gives CASSTQVSSYNSPLHF. Variable domain in full (rest from reference TRBV25-1 and TRBJ1-6): EADIYQTPRYLVIGTGKKITLECSQTMGHDKMYWYQQDPGMELHLIHYSYGVNSTEKGDLSSESTVSRIRTEHFPLTLESARPSHTSQYLCASSTQVSSYNSPLHFGNGTRLTVT.